Included here is one T cell receptor beta chain sequence, with context. It was during active infection that Seattle patients were enrolled and then longitudinally followed. This sample was included in a study of blood T cell repertoires in COVID-19. The germline V gene encodes CDR1 GTSNPN and CDR2 SVGIG (reference sequence). This CDR3 is built from 15 residues. Trimming shortened V by 4 bases and J by 8 bases, and 23 bases separated the two germline ends. As originally analysed: Using reference gene primer amplification, nucleated cell counts were estimated. TCRdb's table, derived via immunoSEQ multiplex PCR, lists solely in-frame clones and lacks some. V, J and clone size were drawn from that table, and D and trimming were deduced from the DNA. The table shows some 210,000 clones, with about 90% occurring only once.

The J gene is TRBJ1-2, the V gene TRBV30; D is unresolved. The material sequenced was peripheral blood. The TCR originated in a man in his sixties with COVID-19, enrolled during active disease. The DNA of the CDR3 is TGTGCCTGGACGACGGGCCAACTCGTACCGGGGGGCTACACCTTC. Encoded protein: CAWTTGQLVPGGYTF.